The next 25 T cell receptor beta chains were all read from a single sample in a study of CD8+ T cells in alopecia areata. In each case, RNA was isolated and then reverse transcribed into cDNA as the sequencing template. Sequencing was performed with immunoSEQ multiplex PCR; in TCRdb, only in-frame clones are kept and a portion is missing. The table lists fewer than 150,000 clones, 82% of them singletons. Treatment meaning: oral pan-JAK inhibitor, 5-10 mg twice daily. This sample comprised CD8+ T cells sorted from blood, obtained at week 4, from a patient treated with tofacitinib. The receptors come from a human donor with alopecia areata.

The CDR3, as DNA: TGCGCCAGCAGCCTACCGACTAGCTCGAGCTCCTACGAGCAGTACTTC. This gives the protein CASSLPTSSSSYEQYF. The rearrangement links TRBV5-1 to TRBJ2-7; TRBD2 matches at 7 bases. V lost 4 bases to trimming and J lost 0 bases; unmatched junction nucleotides: 10. Germline V lookup: CDR1 SGHRS, CDR2 YFSETQ. This CDR3 is 16 amino acids long.

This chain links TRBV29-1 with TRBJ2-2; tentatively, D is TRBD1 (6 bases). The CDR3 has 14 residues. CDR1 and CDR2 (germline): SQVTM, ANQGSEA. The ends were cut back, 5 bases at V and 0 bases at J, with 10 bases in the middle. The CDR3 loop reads CSVLNRANTGELFF. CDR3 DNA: TGCAGCGTTTTGAACAGGGCGAACACCGGGGAGCTGTTTTTT.

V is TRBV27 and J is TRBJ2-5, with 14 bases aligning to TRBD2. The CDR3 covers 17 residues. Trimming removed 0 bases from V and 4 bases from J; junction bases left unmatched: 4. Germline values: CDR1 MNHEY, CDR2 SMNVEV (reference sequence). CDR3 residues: CASSLSGLAGGRETQYF. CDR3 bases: TGTGCCAGCAGTTTATCAGGACTAGCGGGGGGACGAGAGACCCAGTACTTC.

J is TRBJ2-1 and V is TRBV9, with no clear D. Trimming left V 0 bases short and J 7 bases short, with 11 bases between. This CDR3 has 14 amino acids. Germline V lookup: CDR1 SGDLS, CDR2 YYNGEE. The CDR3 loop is CASSVDPAENEQFF. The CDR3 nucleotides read TGTGCCAGCAGCGTAGACCCCGCCGAAAATGAGCAGTTCTTC.

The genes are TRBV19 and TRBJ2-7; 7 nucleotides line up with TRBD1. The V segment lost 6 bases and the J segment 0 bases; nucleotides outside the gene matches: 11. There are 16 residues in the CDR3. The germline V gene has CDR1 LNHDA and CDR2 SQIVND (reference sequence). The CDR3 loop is CASSPRTGAGSYEQYF. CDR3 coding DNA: TGTGCCAGTAGCCCTAGGACAGGAGCTGGCTCCTACGAGCAGTACTTC.

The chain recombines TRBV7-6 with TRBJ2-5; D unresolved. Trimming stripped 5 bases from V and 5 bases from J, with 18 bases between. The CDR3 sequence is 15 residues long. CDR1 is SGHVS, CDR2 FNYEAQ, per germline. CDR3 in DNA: TGTGCCAGCAGCCCCCCTCCTGGGTTCGTGGAGACCCAGTACTTC. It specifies CASSPPPGFVETQYF.

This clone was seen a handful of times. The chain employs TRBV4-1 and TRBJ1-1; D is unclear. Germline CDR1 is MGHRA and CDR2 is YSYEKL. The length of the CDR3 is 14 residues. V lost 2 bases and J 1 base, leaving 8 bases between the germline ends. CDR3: CASSQQPRNTEAFF. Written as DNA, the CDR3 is TGCGCCAGCAGCCAACAACCCAGGAACACTGAAGCTTTCTTT.

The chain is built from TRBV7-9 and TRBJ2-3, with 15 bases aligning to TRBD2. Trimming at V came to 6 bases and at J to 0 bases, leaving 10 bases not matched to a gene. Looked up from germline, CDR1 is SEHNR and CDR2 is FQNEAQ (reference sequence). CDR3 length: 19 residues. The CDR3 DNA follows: TGTGCCAGCAGGTCCGGGACTAGCGGGGGGCTCCAAAGCACAGATACGCAGTATTTT. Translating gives CASRSGTSGGLQSTDTQYF. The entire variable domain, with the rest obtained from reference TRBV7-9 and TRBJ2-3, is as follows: DTGVSQNPRHKITKRGQNVTFRCDPISEHNRLYWYRQTLGQGPEFLTYFQNEAQLEKSRLLSDRFSAERPKGSFSTLEIQRTEQGDSAMYLCASRSGTSGGLQSTDTQYFGPGTRLTVL.

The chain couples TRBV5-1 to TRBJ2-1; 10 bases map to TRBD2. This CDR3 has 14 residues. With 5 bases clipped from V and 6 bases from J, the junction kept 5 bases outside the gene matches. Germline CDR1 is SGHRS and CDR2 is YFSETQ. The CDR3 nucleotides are TGCGCCAGCAGAATAGCGGGGGGTCTCAATGAGCAGTTCTTC. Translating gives CASRIAGGLNEQFF.

CDR3 nucleotides: TGTGCCAGCAGTTACTCGCCCGGACCTATAAGTAAACTGTTTTTT. Its protein is CASSYSPGPISKLFF. The chain couples TRBV6-5 to TRBJ1-4; D is ambiguous. Germline V lookup: CDR1 MNHEY, CDR2 SVGAGI. The CDR3 runs 15 residues. Trimming removed 0 bases at V and 11 bases at J, with 16 bases between.

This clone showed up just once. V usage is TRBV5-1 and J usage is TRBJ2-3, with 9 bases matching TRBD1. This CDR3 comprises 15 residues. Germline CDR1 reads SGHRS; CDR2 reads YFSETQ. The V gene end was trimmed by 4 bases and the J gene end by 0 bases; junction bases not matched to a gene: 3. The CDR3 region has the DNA TGCGCCAGCAGCGCTGGACAGGGGAGCACAGATACGCAGTATTTT. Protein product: CASSAGQGSTDTQYF.

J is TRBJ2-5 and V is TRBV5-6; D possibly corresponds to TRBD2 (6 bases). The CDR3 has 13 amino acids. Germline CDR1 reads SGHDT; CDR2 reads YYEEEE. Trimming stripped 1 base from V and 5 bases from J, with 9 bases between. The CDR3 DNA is TGTGCCAGCAGCTTGTGGGGGGAGGAGACCCAGTACTTC. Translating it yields CASSLWGEETQYF.

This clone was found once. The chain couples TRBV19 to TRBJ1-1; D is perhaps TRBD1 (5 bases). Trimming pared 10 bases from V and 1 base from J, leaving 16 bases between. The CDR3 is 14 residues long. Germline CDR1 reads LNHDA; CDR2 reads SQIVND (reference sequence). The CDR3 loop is CATSAGLGNTEAFF. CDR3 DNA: TGTGCCACCTCCGCGGGGCTGGGGAACACTGAAGCTTTCTTT.

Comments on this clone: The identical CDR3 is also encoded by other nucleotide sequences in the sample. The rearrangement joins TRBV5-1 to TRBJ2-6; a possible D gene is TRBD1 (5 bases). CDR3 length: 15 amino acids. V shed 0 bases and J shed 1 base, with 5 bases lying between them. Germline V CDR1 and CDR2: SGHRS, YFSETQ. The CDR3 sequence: CASSLAGSGANVLTF. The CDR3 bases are TGCGCCAGCAGCTTGGCAGGGTCTGGGGCCAACGTCCTGACTTTC.

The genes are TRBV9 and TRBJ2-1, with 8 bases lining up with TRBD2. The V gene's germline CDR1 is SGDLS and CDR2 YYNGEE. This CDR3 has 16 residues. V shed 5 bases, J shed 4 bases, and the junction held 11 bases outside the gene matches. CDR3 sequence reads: CASSNGGSGVYNEQFF. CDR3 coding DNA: TGTGCCAGCAGTAACGGTGGTAGCGGGGTATACAATGAGCAGTTCTTC.

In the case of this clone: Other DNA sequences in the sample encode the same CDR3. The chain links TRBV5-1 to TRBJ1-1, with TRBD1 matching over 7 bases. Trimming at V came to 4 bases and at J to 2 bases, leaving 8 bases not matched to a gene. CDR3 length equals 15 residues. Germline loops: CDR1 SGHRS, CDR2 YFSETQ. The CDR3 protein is CASSLKQGLNTEAFF. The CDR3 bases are TGCGCCAGCAGCCTAAAACAGGGGCTAAACACTGAAGCTTTCTTT. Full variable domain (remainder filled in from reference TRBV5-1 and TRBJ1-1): KAGVTQTPRYLIKTRGQQVTLSCSPISGHRSVSWYQQTPGQGLQFLFEYFSETQRNKGNFPGRFSGRQFSNSRSEMNVSTLELGDSALYLCASSLKQGLNTEAFFGQGTRLTVV.

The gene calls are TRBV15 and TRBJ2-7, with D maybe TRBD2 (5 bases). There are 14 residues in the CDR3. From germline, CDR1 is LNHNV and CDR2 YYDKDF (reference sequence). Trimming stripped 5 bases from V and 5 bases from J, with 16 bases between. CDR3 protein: CATSPHLTRHEQYF. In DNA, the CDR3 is TGTGCCACCAGCCCTCACCTTACTAGGCACGAGCAGTACTTC.

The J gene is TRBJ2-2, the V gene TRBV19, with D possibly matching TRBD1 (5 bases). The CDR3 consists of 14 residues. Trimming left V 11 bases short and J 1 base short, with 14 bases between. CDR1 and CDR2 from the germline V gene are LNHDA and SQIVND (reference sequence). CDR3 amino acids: CASQGRVNTGELFF. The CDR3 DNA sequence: TGTGCCTCCCAGGGCAGGGTGAACACCGGGGAGCTGTTTTTT.

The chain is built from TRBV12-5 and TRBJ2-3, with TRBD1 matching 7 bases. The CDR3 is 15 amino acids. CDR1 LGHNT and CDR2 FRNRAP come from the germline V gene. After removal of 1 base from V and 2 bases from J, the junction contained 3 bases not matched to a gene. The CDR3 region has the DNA TGTGCTAGTGGTTTGGGACAGGGAACCACAGATACGCAGTATTTT. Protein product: CASGLGQGTTDTQYF.

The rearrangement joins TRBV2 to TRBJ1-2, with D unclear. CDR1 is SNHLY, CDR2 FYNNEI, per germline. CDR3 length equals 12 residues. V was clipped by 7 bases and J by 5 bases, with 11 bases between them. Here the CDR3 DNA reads TGTGCCAGCAAAATACGTTCTTATGGCTACACCTTC. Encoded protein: CASKIRSYGYTF.

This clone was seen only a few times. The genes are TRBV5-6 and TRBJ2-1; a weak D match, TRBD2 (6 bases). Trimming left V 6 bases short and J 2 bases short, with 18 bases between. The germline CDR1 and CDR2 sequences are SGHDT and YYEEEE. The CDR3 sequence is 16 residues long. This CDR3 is CASITSSVFTYNEQFF. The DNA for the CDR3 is TGTGCCAGCATCACGTCTAGCGTTTTTACCTACAATGAGCAGTTCTTC.

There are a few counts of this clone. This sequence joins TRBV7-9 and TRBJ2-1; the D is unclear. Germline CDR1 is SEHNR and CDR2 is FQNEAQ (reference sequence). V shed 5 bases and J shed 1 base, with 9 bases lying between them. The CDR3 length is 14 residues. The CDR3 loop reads CASSDGRSYNEQFF. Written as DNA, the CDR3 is TGTGCCAGCAGCGACGGCAGGTCCTACAATGAGCAGTTCTTC.

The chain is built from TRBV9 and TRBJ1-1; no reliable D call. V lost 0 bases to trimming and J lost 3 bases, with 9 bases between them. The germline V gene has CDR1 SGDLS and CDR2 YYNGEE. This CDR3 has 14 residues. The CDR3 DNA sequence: TGTGCCAGCAGCGTAGCGACGGCGTACACTGAAGCTTTCTTT. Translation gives CASSVATAYTEAFF.

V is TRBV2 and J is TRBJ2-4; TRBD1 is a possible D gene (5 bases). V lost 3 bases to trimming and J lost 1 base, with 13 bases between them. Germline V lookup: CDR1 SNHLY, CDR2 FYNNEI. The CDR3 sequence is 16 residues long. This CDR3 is CASSEARVWAKNIQYF. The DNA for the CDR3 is TGTGCCAGCAGTGAGGCCAGGGTTTGGGCCAAAAACATTCAGTACTTC.

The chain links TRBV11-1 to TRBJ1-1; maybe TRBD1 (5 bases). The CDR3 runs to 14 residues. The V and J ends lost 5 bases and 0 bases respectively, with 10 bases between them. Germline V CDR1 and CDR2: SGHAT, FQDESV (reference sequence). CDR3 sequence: CASSVTAMNTEAFF. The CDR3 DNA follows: TGTGCCAGCAGCGTGACAGCAATGAACACTGAAGCTTTCTTT.